This is a list of T cell receptor beta chains from one sample in a study of blood T cells in healthy people across ages. From the 5' RACE reads, TCRdb called clonotypes with MiXCR, one entry per CDR3 protein. Here the sample spans 800,000 or so distinct CDR3 sequences, 35% to 50% being singletons. Input material: blood. The receptors here all came from a man older than 75 in good health. The conserved cysteine and the conserved F or W are not part of the CDR3 here.

TRBJ2-4 | TRBV7-2 | ASSLGVFLGRQY
TRBJ2-3 | TRBV20-1 | SASAIPGTDTQY
TRBJ1-5 | TRBV20-1 | SARTGESNQPQH
TRBJ2-7 | TRBV20-1 | SARDPTGTLPYEQY
TRBJ2-7 | TRBV29-1 | SVDGLGEQY
TRBJ2-7 | TRBV3-1 | ASSLGETPGLYEQY
TRBJ2-5 | TRBV6-1 | ASSEGASPKETQY
TRBJ2-7 | TRBV7-3 | ASSETPGAEYEQY
TRBJ2-3 | TRBV14 | ASKSGQGTDTQY
TRBJ2-1 | TRBV7-9 | ASQYLKLNYNEQF
TRBJ2-1 | TRBV5-1 | ASSSSLAPEQF
TRBJ2-2 | TRBV10-3 | AITDRAGENTGELF
TRBJ2-1 | TRBV20-1 | SANPWQGENNEQF
TRBJ1-4 | TRBV30 | AWRDRPATNEKLF
TRBJ1-2 | TRBV5-1 | ASSTPGADYGYT
TRBJ2-3 | TRBV6-1 | ASSELREPDTQY
TRBJ2-1 | TRBV12-3/TRBV12-4 | ASSLPGVPYNEQF
TRBJ2-3 | TRBV9 | ASSVGLMRVTDTQY
TRBJ2-1 | TRBV7-2 | ASSRAGVYNEQF
TRBJ2-1 | TRBV2 | ASSQRGLAGDEQF
TRBJ2-1 | TRBV27 | ASESDRGNEQF
TRBJ1-2 | TRBV29-1 | SVRTGNYGYT